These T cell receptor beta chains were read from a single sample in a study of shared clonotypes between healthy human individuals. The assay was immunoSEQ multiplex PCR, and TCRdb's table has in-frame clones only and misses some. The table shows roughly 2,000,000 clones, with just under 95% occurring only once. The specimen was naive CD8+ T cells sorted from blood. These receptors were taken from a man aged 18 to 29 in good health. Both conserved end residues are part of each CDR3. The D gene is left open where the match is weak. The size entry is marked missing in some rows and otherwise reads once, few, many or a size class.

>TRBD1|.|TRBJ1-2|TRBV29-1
TGCAGCGCCCTGACAGGGAGCTATGGCTACACCTTC
CSALTGSYGYTF
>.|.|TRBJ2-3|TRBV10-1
TGCGCCAGCAGTGAGTCTGGACTACAGGATACGCAGTATTTT
CASSESGLQDTQYF
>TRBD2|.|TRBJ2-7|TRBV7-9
TGTGCCAGCAGCCTAGCGGGAGGGCCGTTTTACTACGAGCAGTACTTC
CASSLAGGPFYYEQYF
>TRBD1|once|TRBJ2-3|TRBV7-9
TGTGCCAGCAGCCCAGAACGATGGGACAGAAGCACAGATACGCAGTATTTT
CASSPERWDRSTDTQYF
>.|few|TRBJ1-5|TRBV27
TGTGCCAGCAGTTTCTATAGCAATCAGCCCCAGCATTTT
CASSFYSNQPQHF
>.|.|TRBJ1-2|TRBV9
TGTGCCACCCGAGAGGGGTTGGGCTACACCTTC
CATREGLGYTF
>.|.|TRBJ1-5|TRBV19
TGTGCCAGTAGTATAGTGGATAGCAATCAGCCCCAGCATTTT
CASSIVDSNQPQHF
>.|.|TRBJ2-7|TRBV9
TGTGCCAGCACCTCTAGCGCTGGCTCCTACGAGCAGTACTTC
CASTSSAGSYEQYF
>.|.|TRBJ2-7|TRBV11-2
TGTGCCAGCAGCTTAGAAATCGACAGCTCCTACGAGCAGTACTTC
CASSLEIDSSYEQYF
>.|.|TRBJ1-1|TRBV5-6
TGTGCCAGCAGCTTGGAAATTAGGAACACTGAAGCTTTCTTT
CASSLEIRNTEAFF
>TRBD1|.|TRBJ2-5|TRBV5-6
TGTGCCAGCAGCTTGGAGACAGGGCCAGGGACCCAGTACTTC
CASSLETGPGTQYF
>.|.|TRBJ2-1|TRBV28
TGTGCCAGCAGTTTAGGGGTCTCCTACAATGAGCAGTTCTTC
CASSLGVSYNEQFF
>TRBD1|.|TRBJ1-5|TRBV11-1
TGTGCCAGCCAGGGACAGGGGCCAACACAGCCCCAGCATTTT
CASQGQGPTQPQHF
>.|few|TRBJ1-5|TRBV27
TGTGCCAGCAGTCATTATAGCAATCAGCCCCAGCATTTT
CASSHYSNQPQHF
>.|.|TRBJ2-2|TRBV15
TGTGCCACCGGGGAAACATTGACGGCGAACACCGGGGAGCTGTTTTTT
CATGETLTANTGELFF
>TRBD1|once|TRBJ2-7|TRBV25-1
TGTGCCAGCAGCGAGGGACAGGGGGGCTACGAGCAGTACTTC
CASSEGQGGYEQYF
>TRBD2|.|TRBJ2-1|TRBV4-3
TGCGCCAGCAGCGATTTCCAGCGGGAGGGGAACAATGAGCAGTTCTTC
CASSDFQREGNNEQFF
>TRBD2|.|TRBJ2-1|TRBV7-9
TGTGCCAGCAGCTTAGGAGCGGGAGCTCACAATGAGCAGTTCTTC
CASSLGAGAHNEQFF
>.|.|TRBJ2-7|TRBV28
TGTGCCAGCAGCATTGCCGCGGCTAACTACGAGCAGTACTTC
CASSIAAANYEQYF
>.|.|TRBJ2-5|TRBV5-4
TGTGCCAGCAGCTCGGACAGCTTCCAAGAGACCCAGTACTTC
CASSSDSFQETQYF
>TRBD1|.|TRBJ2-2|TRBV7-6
TGTGCCAGCAGCCCGGATAGGGACAGGGGACCCACCGGGGAGCTGTTTTTT
CASSPDRDRGPTGELFF
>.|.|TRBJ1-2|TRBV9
TGTGCCAGCAGCGTAGGAGACGGGATAAACTATGGCTACACCTTC
CASSVGDGINYGYTF
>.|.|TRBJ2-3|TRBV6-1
TGTGCCAGCAGTGAGGCAGCTACGAGAAGCACAGATACGCAGTATTTT
CASSEAATRSTDTQYF
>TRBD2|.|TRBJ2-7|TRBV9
TGTGCCAGCAGCGTAGGGGGCGGGAGCACCTACGAGCAGTACTTC
CASSVGGGSTYEQYF
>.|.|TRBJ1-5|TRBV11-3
TGTGCCGGGCGGCAGCCCCAGCATTTT
CAGRQPQHF
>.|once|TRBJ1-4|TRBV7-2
TGTGCCAGCAGCTTAGACAGGCGGAATGAAAAACTGTTTTTT
CASSLDRRNEKLFF
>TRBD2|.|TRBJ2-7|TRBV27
TGTGCCAGCAGTTTGGGGACTAGCTTATCCTACGAGCAGTACTTC
CASSLGTSLSYEQYF
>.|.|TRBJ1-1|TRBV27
TGTGCCACAAAAGGTGGGGGCGGCACTGAAGCTTTCTTT
CATKGGGGTEAFF
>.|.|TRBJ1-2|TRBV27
TGTGCCAGCAGTTTATCGAGGAGCCTACCACCCTATGGCTACACCTTC
CASSLSRSLPPYGYTF
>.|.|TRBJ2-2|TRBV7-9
TGTGCCAGCACCGGAAACACCGGGGAGCTGTTTTTT
CASTGNTGELFF
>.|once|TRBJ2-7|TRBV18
TGTGCCAGCTCACCGAAAAAGTCGGACAATTCGTACGAGCAGTACTTC
CASSPKKSDNSYEQYF
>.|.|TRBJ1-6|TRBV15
TGTGCCACCAGCAGAGAACAGGATTTTCGGAATTCACCCCTCCACTTT
CATSREQDFRNSPLHF
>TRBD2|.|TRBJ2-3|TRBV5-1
TGCGCCAGCAGCTGGAACGAGCGGGAGCCCCCAGATACGCAGTATTTT
CASSWNEREPPDTQYF
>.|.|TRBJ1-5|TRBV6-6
TGTGCCAGCAGTTACGTTATTTCGGACCAACGACAGCCCCAGCATTTT
CASSYVISDQRQPQHF
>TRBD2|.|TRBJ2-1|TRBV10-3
TGTGCCATCAGTGATGAGGCCGGACTAGCGGGGCCAAATGAGCAGTTCTTC
CAISDEAGLAGPNEQFF
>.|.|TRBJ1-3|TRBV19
TGTGCCAGTAGTATGGACACTTACTCTGGAAACACCATATATTTT
CASSMDTYSGNTIYF
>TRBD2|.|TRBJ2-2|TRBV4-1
TGCGCCACCTATAGCGGGGGGAACACCGGGGAGCTGTTTTTT
CATYSGGNTGELFF
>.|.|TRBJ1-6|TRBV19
TGTGCCAGTAGTATAGATCTGGACAGAAATTCACCCCTCCACTTT
CASSIDLDRNSPLHF
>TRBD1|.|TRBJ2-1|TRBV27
TGTGCCAGCAACGGACAGGCGCCCAATGAGCAGTTCTTC
CASNGQAPNEQFF
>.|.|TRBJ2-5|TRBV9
TGTGCCAGCAGCGTAGTTCCAGGTACCCACGAGACCCAGTACTTC
CASSVVPGTHETQYF
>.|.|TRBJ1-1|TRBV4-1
TGCGCCAGCAGCCCGCACACCTCTAACACTGAAGCTTTCTTT
CASSPHTSNTEAFF
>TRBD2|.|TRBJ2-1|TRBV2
TGTGCCAGCGAAATGAGCCTAGCGGGATTTGTTGATGAGCAGTTCTTC
CASEMSLAGFVDEQFF
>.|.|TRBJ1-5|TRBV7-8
TGTGCCAGCAGCTTAGTCTCTCAGCCCCAGCATTTT
CASSLVSQPQHF
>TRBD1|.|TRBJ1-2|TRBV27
TGTGCCAGCAGTTTGACAGGGTCAAGCTATGGCTACACCTTC
CASSLTGSSYGYTF
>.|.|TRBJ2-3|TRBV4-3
TGCGCCAGCAGCCAAGGGATCACAGATACGCAGTATTTT
CASSQGITDTQYF
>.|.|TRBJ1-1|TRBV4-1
TGCGCCAGCAGCCTTGTGCCAGGGCCGATGAACACTGAAGCTTTCTTT
CASSLVPGPMNTEAFF
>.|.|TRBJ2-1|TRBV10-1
TGCGCCAGCAGTGAGGACTCATACAATGAGCAGTTCTTC
CASSEDSYNEQFF
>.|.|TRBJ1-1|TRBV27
TGTGCCAGCACCGCCTCCCTGGACAGCAAAGCTTTCTTT
CASTASLDSKAFF
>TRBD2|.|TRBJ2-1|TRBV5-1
TGCGCCAGCAGCTTGGCCCTGGGACTAGCGGGGGCGAATGAGCAGTTCTTC
CASSLALGLAGANEQFF
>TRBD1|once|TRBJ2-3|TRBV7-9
TGTGCCAGCAGCTTCGTATTCGATGGGGACAGGGGGCTGACAGATACGCAGTATTTT
CASSFVFDGDRGLTDTQYF
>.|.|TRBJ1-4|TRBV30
TGTGCCTGGAGTCAATGGGACCTGGGGGAAAAACTGTTTTTT
CAWSQWDLGEKLFF